A single sample gave rise to the 10 T cell receptor beta chains below, sequenced in a study of technical replicates of blood from several donors. Some clones are missing from TCRdb's copy, which holds only in-frame ones; the method was immunoSEQ multiplex PCR. This sample carries more than 90,000 clones, 95% of them seen once, and the ten largest clones take 0.22%. The sample comprised T cells isolated from PBMCs. The source of these receptors is a human donor in good health.

CDR3 in amino acids: CSAGPAGPNYNEQFF. In DNA form, the CDR3 reads TGCAGCGCTGGACCGGCAGGGCCCAACTACAATGAGCAGTTCTTC. The chain employs TRBV29-1 and TRBJ2-1, with D tentatively TRBD1 (5 bases). Trimming took off 7 bases at V and 3 bases at J, with 19 bases between the two ends. The CDR3 covers 15 residues. Germline V gene sequence: CDR1 SQVTM, CDR2 ANQGSEA.

This chain uses TRBV7-9 with TRBJ1-1; perhaps TRBD1 as D (6 bases). The V gene's germline CDR1 is SEHNR and CDR2 FQNEAQ (reference sequence). Trimming left V 1 base short and J 4 bases short, with 10 bases between. The CDR3 is 14 residues long. The CDR3 coding sequence is TGTGCCAGCAGCTTAGTTCAGGGGAGCACTGAAGCTTTCTTT. Translation gives CASSLVQGSTEAFF.

This chain uses TRBV4-1 with TRBJ2-3; 7 bases agree with TRBD2. Trimming cost V 2 bases and J 4 bases; bases outside gene matches: 6. The CDR3 runs 15 residues. Germline values: CDR1 MGHRA, CDR2 YSYEKL. The CDR3 DNA reads as TGCGCCAGCAGCCAATTAAGTCGGGGGGCAGATACGCAGTATTTT. Protein sequence: CASSQLSRGADTQYF.

This CDR3 is CASGLVERGGLLSPGRTGELFF. CDR3 DNA sequence: TGTGCTAGTGGTTTGGTAGAGCGGGGGGGCCTTTTGTCGCCTGGCCGAACCGGGGAGCTGTTTTTT. The chain carries TRBV12-5 and TRBJ2-2, with 10 bases that match TRBD2. Germline-derived CDR1 and CDR2 are LGHNT and FRNRAP. This CDR3 comprises 22 residues. The J segment lost 5 bases and the V segment lost 0 bases, leaving 21 bases of the junction unmatched.

J is TRBJ1-2 and V is TRBV5-1; TRBD1 matches 7 bases. V gave up 2 bases and J gave up 7 bases; unmatched junction bases: 14. Germline-derived CDR1 and CDR2 are SGHRS and YFSETQ. The length of the CDR3 is 16 residues. For the CDR3, the DNA is TGCGCCAGCAGCTTCGGACAGGCGGCACTTGGAGGTGGCTACACCTTC. Protein product: CASSFGQAALGGGYTF.

This clone has ten or more counts. This chain joins TRBV11-2 and TRBJ1-3, with D perhaps TRBD1 (6 bases). In germline, CDR1 is SGHAT, CDR2 FQNNGV. This CDR3 contains 14 residues. V lost 4 bases and J lost 0, with 7 bases in between. CDR3 protein: CASSSGHSGNTIYF. CDR3 DNA sequence: TGTGCCAGCAGCTCGGGACACTCTGGAAACACCATATATTTT.

The chain uses TRBV14 and TRBJ2-7; 8 nucleotides line up with TRBD2. Looked up from germline, CDR1 is SGHDN and CDR2 is FVKESK. V shed 0 bases, J shed 9 bases, and the junction held 10 bases outside the gene matches. The CDR3 has 15 amino acids. CDR3 DNA sequence: TGTGCCAGCAGCCAAGACCCCCCCGGGGGGGCCTGGCAGTACTTC. It translates to CASSQDPPGGAWQYF.

V gene TRBV5-1 combines with J gene TRBJ1-2; D may be TRBD1 (6 bases). Trimming removed 0 bases from V and 6 bases from J, with 9 bases in between. This CDR3 is 13 amino acids long. CDR1 is SGHRS and CDR2 is YFSETQ in the germline V gene. The CDR3 DNA sequence: TGCGCCAGCAGCTTGGACAGGGAAGATGGCTACACCTTC. It is translated as CASSLDREDGYTF.

This clone was seen more than once but under ten times. V usage is TRBV15 and J usage is TRBJ2-1, with unresolved D. The CDR3 sequence is 15 residues long. The V end lost 5 bases, the J end lost 6 bases, and 17 bases lay between the germline ends. CDR1 is LNHNV, CDR2 YYDKDF, per germline (reference sequence). CDR3 DNA sequence: TGTGCCACCAGCGATGAGCGCCCCCCCGGCAATGAGCAGTTCTTC. The encoded protein is CATSDERPPGNEQFF.

This sequence joins TRBV6-6 and TRBJ1-5; weak D call: TRBD1 (5 bases). V lost 6 bases and J lost 5, with 11 bases in between. Germline values: CDR1 MNHNY, CDR2 SVGAGI (reference sequence). The CDR3 is 13 amino acids. The CDR3 is CASRLQGDQPQHF. The CDR3 coding sequence is TGTGCCAGCAGACTCCAGGGTGATCAGCCCCAGCATTTT.